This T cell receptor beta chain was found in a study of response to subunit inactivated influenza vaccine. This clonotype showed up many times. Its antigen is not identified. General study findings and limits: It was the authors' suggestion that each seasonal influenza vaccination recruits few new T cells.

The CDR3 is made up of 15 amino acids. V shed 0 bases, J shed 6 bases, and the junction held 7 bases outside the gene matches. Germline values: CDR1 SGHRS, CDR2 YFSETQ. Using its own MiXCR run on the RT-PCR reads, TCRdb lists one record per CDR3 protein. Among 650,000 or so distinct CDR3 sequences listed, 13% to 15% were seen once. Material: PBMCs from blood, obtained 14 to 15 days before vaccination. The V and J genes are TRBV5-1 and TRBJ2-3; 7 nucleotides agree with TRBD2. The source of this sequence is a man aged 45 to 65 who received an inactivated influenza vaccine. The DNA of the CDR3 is TGCGCCAGCAGCTTGGAAGTGAGCGGGGCGGATACGCAGTATTTT. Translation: CASSLEVSGADTQYF.